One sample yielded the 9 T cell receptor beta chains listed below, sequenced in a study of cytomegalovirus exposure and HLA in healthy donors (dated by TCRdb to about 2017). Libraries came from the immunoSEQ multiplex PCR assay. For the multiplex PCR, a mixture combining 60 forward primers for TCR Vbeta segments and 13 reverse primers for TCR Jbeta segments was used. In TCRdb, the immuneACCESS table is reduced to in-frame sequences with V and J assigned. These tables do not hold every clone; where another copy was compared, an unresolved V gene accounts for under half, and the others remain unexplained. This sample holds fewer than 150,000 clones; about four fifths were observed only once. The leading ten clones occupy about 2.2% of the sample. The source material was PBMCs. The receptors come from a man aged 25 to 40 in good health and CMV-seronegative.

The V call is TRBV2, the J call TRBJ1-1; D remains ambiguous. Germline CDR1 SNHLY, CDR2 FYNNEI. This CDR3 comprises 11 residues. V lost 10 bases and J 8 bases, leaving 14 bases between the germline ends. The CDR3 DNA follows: TGTGCCACCGTCCTGGGAGGCGAAGCTTTCTTT. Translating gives CATVLGGEAFF.

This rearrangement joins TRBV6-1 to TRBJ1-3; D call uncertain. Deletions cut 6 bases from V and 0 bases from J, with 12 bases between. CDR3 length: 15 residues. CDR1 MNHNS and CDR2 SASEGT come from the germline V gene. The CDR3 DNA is TGTGCCAGCAGGCCATCTTCTAACTCTGGAAACACCATATATTTT. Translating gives CASRPSSNSGNTIYF.

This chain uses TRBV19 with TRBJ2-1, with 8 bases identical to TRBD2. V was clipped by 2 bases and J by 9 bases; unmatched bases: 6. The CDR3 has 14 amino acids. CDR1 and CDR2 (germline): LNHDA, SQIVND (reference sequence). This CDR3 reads CASSISGSHGEQFF. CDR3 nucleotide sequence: TGTGCCAGTAGTATAAGCGGGAGCCACGGTGAGCAGTTCTTC.

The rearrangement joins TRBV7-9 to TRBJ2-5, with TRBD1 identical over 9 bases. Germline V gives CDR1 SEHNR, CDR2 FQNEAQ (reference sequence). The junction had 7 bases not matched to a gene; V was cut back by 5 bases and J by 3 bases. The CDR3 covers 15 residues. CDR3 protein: CASSQRWTGEETQYF. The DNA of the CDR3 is TGTGCCAGCAGCCAACGATGGACAGGGGAAGAGACCCAGTACTTC.

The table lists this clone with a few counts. CDR3 in amino acids: CASSESSLSYGYTF. Written as DNA, the CDR3 is TGTGCCAGCAGTGAATCCAGTCTCAGCTATGGCTACACCTTC. The chain couples TRBV2 to TRBJ1-2; D gene ambiguous. The CDR3 has 14 amino acids. Trimming cost V 2 bases and J 4 bases, with 11 bases left between them. Germline V CDR1 and CDR2: SNHLY, FYNNEI. Based on the CDR3 plus reference TRBV2 and TRBJ1-2, the full variable domain is EPEVTQTPSHQVTQMGQEVILRCVPISNHLYFYWYRQILGQKVEFLVSFYNNEISEKSEIFDDQFSVERPDGSNFTLKIRSTKLEDSAMYFCASSESSLSYGYTFGSGTRLTVV.

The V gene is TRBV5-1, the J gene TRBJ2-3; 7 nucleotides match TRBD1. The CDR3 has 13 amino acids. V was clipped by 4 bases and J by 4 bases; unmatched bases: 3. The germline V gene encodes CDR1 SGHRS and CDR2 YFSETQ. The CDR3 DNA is TGCGCCAGCAGCGACAGGGCCTCAGATACGCAGTATTTT. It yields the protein CASSDRASDTQYF.

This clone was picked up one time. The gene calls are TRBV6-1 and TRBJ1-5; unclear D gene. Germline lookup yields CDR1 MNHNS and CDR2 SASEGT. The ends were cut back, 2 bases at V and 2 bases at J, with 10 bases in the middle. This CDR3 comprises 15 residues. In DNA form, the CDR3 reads TGTGCCAGCAGTGAAACCCCCGGAGGCAATCAGCCCCAGCATTTT. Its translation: CASSETPGGNQPQHF.

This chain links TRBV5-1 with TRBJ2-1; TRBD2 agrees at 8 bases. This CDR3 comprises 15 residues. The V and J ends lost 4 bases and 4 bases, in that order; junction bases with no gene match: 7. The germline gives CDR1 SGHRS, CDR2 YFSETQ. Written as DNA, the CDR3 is TGCGCCAGCAGCGTGTCGGGGGGGGGTTACAATGAGCAGTTCTTC. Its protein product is CASSVSGGGYNEQFF.

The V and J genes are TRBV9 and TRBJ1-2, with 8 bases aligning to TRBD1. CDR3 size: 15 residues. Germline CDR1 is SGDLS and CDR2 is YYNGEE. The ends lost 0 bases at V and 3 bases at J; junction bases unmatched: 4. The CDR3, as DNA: TGTGCCAGCAGCGTAGGAGAGGACAGGGACTATGGCTACACCTTC. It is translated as CASSVGEDRDYGYTF.